This T cell receptor (beta chain) was retrieved from a study of T cell repertoires in cytomegalovirus infection. Whole-study results and caveats: Adding up the frequency of public TCR beta families identified people who carried CMV plus the relevant HLA. CMV-specific TCR beta clonotypes restricted by HLA-C dominated the ex vivo response.

The table lists this clonotype with many counts. Its cognate antigen is unknown. MiXCR was run by TCRdb on the reads, yielding one entry per CDR3 protein. The sample has around 170,000 distinct CDR3 sequences, 14% seen once. Sequenced material: PBMCs. This receptor was taken from a human donor in good health (CMV status not recorded). Some clones in this sample may be carry-over from other donors' samples.

CDR3 nucleotide sequence: TGTGCCATCAGTGGGCTAGCCTCCACCGGGGAGCTGTTTTTT. Its protein product is CAISGLASTGELFF. The chain has TRBV10-3 and TRBJ2-2; maybe TRBD2 (5 bases). V lost 4 bases to trimming and J lost 4 bases, with 10 bases between them. The CDR3 runs 14 residues. Looked up from germline, CDR1 is ENHRY and CDR2 is SYGVKD.